This TCR beta chain is drawn from a study of PD-L1 blockade in urothelial cancer. The time point here: pretreatment peripheral blood. The CDR3 extends over 14 amino acids. The ends were cut back, 5 bases at V and 6 bases at J, with 16 bases in the middle. Looked up from germline, CDR1 is SGHTA and CDR2 is FQGTGA. This clone was found a few times. Method: immunoSEQ multiplex PCR; TCRdb's copy keeps in-frame clones and lacks some. The sample gives just under 40,000 clones, 90% to 95% of which show up once; 10% to 12% is in the top ten. This material consisted of PBMCs, taken around atezolizumab (anti-PD-L1) treatment. This clonotype originated in a woman in her sixties or seventies with urothelial cancer. This chain uses TRBV7-3 with TRBJ2-5; D unresolved. This CDR3 is CASSPTTGGKTQYF. In DNA, the CDR3 is TGTGCCAGCAGCCCCACGACTGGTGGCAAGACCCAGTACTTC.